These 6 T cell receptor beta chains originate from one sample sequenced in a study of blood T cell repertoires in COVID-19. Produced via immunoSEQ multiplex PCR; TCRdb's table is partial and in-frame only. The sample lists over 50,000 clones; just over 85% were seen once. Sequenced input: peripheral blood. The receptors originated from a human donor in a cohort sampled during active COVID-19.

The chain uses TRBV2 and TRBJ2-7; 7 nucleotides agree with TRBD1. Germline V gene lookup returns CDR1 SNHLY and CDR2 FYNNEI. V lost 1 base to trimming and J lost 2 bases; unmatched junction nucleotides: 5. The CDR3 is 15 amino acids. The CDR3 DNA reads TGTGCCAGCAGTGAAGAACAGGGGTTTACCTACGAGCAGTACTTC. Translation: CASSEEQGFTYEQYF.

This sequence joins TRBV5-1 and TRBJ2-7; 8 bases are shared with TRBD1. The CDR3 sequence is 13 residues long. Trimming at V came to 3 bases and at J to 2 bases, leaving 1 base not matched to a gene. CDR1 and CDR2 from the germline V gene are SGHRS and YFSETQ. The CDR3: CASSWGQAYEQYF. As DNA, the CDR3 is TGCGCCAGCAGCTGGGGACAGGCCTACGAGCAGTACTTC.

The genes are TRBV20-1 and TRBJ1-5, with D possibly matching TRBD1 (6 bases). CDR1 is DFQATT and CDR2 is SNEGSKA in the germline V gene (reference sequence). Trimming left V 3 bases short and J 5 bases short, with 14 bases between. There are 14 residues in the CDR3. CDR3 loop: CSASRGTGYQPQHF. In DNA, the CDR3 is TGCAGTGCTAGTAGGGGGACGGGTTATCAGCCCCAGCATTTT.

V and J are TRBV20-1 and TRBJ1-5, with D unresolved. The V and J ends lost 6 bases and 3 bases respectively, with 6 bases between them. Germline CDR1 reads DFQATT; CDR2 reads SNEGSKA (reference sequence). The CDR3 extends over 11 amino acids. CDR3 region: CSAGDNQPQHF. The DNA of the CDR3 is TGCAGTGCCGGGGACAATCAGCCCCAGCATTTT.

This chain joins TRBV3-1 (or the pseudogene TRBV3-2) and TRBJ1-2, with D perhaps TRBD1 (5 bases). This CDR3 region has 14 residues. Between the trimmed V and J ends, which lost 0 bases and 2 bases, there was a span of 7 bases. Germline V gene lookup returns CDR1 LGHDT and CDR2 YNNKEL (reference sequence). In DNA form, the CDR3 reads TGTGCCAGCAGCCAAGATGACAGAAACTATGGCTACACCTTC. It encodes CASSQDDRNYGYTF.

The chain is built from TRBV10-2 and TRBJ1-1, with a weak D call TRBD1 (6 bases). Germline CDR1 is WSHSY and CDR2 is SAAADI. The CDR3 runs 13 residues. Trimming stripped 7 bases from V and 1 base from J, with 10 bases between. The CDR3, as DNA: TGCGCCAGCACGGGACAAACGAACACTGAAGCTTTCTTT. Translating gives CASTGQTNTEAFF.